This T cell receptor beta chain was identified during a study of cytomegalovirus exposure and HLA in healthy donors. From germline, CDR1 is SEHNR and CDR2 FQNEAQ (reference sequence). This CDR3 is built from 18 residues. This clone is a singleton in its sample. Antigen specificity is unknown. Each donor was healthy, and each was a bone marrow donor. When sampled, the donors appeared nominally healthy, though they likely had unrecorded immune exposures. Primers: 60 Vbeta forward and 13 Jbeta reverse. Only in-frame clones appear in the TCRdb table, and some are missing; sequencing was by immunoSEQ multiplex PCR. The sample consists of over 100,000 clones, 50% to 65% of them appearing once. Findings of the study overall: Later, TCR association rates were found to vary by HLA locus, highest for DRB1 and lowest for HLA-C. Per a prior analysis, the majority of TCR beta V segments were productive roughly 87% or roughly 30% of the time.

This clonotype was sampled from a man aged 35 to 55 in good health and CMV-seropositive. The source material was PBMCs. V and J are TRBV7-9 and TRBJ2-5; TRBD2 matches at 11 bases. The J call is in doubt because the DNA end fits TRBJ2-7 better. The CDR3 bases are TGTGCCAGCAGCTCTGGGTGGGGTAGCGGGAGGGAGAGGTACGAGCAGTACTTC. Protein product: CASSSGWGSGRERYEQYF.